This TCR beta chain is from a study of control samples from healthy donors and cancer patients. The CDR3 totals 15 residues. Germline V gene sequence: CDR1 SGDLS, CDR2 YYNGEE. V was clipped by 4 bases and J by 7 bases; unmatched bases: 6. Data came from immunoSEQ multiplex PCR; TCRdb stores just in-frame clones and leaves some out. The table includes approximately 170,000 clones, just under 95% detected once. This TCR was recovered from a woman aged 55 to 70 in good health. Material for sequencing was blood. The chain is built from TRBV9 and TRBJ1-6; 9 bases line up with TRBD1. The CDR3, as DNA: TGTGCCAGCAGCTTAGAGGACAGGGGAAATTCACCCCTCCACTTT. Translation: CASSLEDRGNSPLHF. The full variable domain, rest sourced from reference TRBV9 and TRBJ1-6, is DSGVTQTPKHLITATGQRVTLRCSPRSGDLSVYWYQQSLDQGLQFLIQYYNGEERAKGNILERFSAQQFPDLHSELNLSSLELGDSALYFCASSLEDRGNSPLHFGNGTRLTVT.